This entry is about one T cell receptor beta chain. The sample originates from a study of blood T cell repertoires in COVID-19. Whole-study context: Samples taken during acute and convalescent COVID-19 were collected in the United States, Italy and Spain. Sources were T cells, B-cell-depleted T cells, or PBMCs; the material itself was cDNA or gDNA.

CDR1 and CDR2 (germline): SGHTA, FQGTGA. V dropped 4 bases and J dropped 0 bases, with 9 bases sitting between them. The CDR3 has 14 amino acids. In the source study's methods: Reference gene primers were amplified, and this amplification served to estimate nucleated cell counts. Some clones are missing from TCRdb's copy, which holds only in-frame ones; the method was immunoSEQ multiplex PCR. V and J calls and clone size are those listed in that table; D and trimming were worked out from the DNA. The sample contains roughly 26,000 clones, roughly 70% of which appear only once. The source is a man between 60 and 75 years old with active or convalescent COVID-19. The chain couples TRBV7-3 to TRBJ1-1; D is possibly TRBD1 (6 bases). Source material: peripheral blood. The DNA for the CDR3 is TGTGCCAGCAGCTATGAGGGGGTGAACACTGAAGCTTTCTTT. This codes for CASSYEGVNTEAFF.